A single sample is the source of the 28 T cell receptor beta chains below, sequenced in a study of PD-1 blockade in mismatch repair-deficient tumors. The protocol was immunoSEQ multiplex PCR, while the TCRdb copy is restricted to in-frame clones and leaves out a portion. Among more than 95,000 clones listed, 85% to 90% were seen once. Sequencing was performed on peripheral blood, taken 44 weeks after starting pembrolizumab. The receptors were gathered from an adult with mismatch repair-deficient cancer.

J is TRBJ2-3 and V is TRBV9; D is unresolved. CDR3 length equals 13 residues. The germline gives CDR1 SGDLS, CDR2 YYNGEE. V was clipped by 1 base and J by 2 bases, with 5 bases between them. CDR3 sequence: CASSVRPTDTQYF. CDR3 DNA: TGTGCCAGCAGCGTAAGGCCCACAGATACGCAGTATTTT.

This chain connects TRBV19 to TRBJ2-1; no clear D gene. V lost 7 bases to trimming and J lost 3 bases, with 13 bases between them. Germline CDR1 LNHDA, CDR2 SQIVND (reference sequence). The CDR3 is 14 amino acids. The CDR3 sequence is CASNQQGSYNEQFF. CDR3 DNA sequence: TGTGCCAGTAACCAGCAAGGCAGCTACAATGAGCAGTTCTTC.

CDR3: CASSQLGLAGDQETQYF. In nucleotides, the CDR3 is TGTGCCAGCAGCCAGCTAGGACTAGCGGGGGACCAAGAGACCCAGTACTTC. This chain links TRBV7-9 with TRBJ2-5; TRBD2 aligns across 13 bases. The CDR3 consists of 17 residues. Losses at the gene ends were 5 bases for V and 0 bases for J; bases not matched to a gene: 6. Germline V gene sequence: CDR1 SEHNR, CDR2 FQNEAQ (reference sequence). Combining the CDR3 with reference TRBV7-9 and TRBJ2-5 gives the whole variable domain DTGVSQNPRHKITKRGQNVTFRCDPISEHNRLYWYRQTLGQGPEFLTYFQNEAQLEKSRLLSDRFSAERPKGSFSTLEIQRTEQGDSAMYLCASSQLGLAGDQETQYFGPGTRLLVL.

This chain joins TRBV9 and TRBJ1-3; unclear D gene. The germline gives CDR1 SGDLS, CDR2 YYNGEE. V was trimmed by 0 bases and J by 0 bases, leaving 10 bases between them. The CDR3 has 16 residues. In DNA form, the CDR3 reads TGTGCCAGCAGCGTAGATTTCAGGACCTCTGGAAACACCATATATTTT. Its protein product is CASSVDFRTSGNTIYF.

V usage is TRBV5-4 and J usage is TRBJ2-7; D is perhaps TRBD2 (5 bases). This CDR3 comprises 14 residues. The germline V gene encodes CDR1 SGHNT and CDR2 YYREEE (reference sequence). V dropped 7 bases and J dropped 6 bases, with 20 bases sitting between them. This CDR3 reads CASVSRTSRCEQYF. As DNA, the CDR3 is TGTGCCAGCGTCTCCCGGACTTCGCGGTGCGAGCAGTACTTC.

The rearrangement links TRBV19 to TRBJ2-1; 9 bases are a match to TRBD2. Per the germline V gene, CDR1 is LNHDA and CDR2 is SQIVND (reference sequence). V shed 3 bases, J shed 8 bases, and the junction held 17 bases outside the gene matches. CDR3 length: 18 amino acids. The CDR3 DNA reads as TGTGCCAGTAGTATCCTCGCATGGGCGGGAGGGCCTACCGATGAGCAGTTCTTC. It codes for CASSILAWAGGPTDEQFF. Full variable domain (remainder filled in from reference TRBV19 and TRBJ2-1): DGGITQSPKYLFRKEGQNVTLSCEQNLNHDAMYWYRQDPGQGLRLIYYSQIVNDFQKGDIAEGYSVSREKKESFPLTVTSAQKNPTAFYLCASSILAWAGGPTDEQFFGPGTRLTVL.

In this sample, this clone is medium-sized. This chain connects TRBV12-2 to TRBJ2-7; the table names TRBD1, a call not compared with the DNA. TRBV12-2 is shown as a pseudogene. This CDR3 is 11 amino acids long. CDR3 loop: CASRWTYEQYF. The CDR3 bases are TGTGCAAGTCGCTGGACATACGAGCAGTACTTC.

The chain uses TRBV29-1 and TRBJ2-5; 9 bases fit TRBD2. In germline, CDR1 is SQVTM, CDR2 ANQGSEA. Trimming cost V 1 base and J 9 bases; bases outside gene matches: 6. The CDR3 has 13 amino acids. CDR3 in amino acids: CSVEASGNGAQYF. CDR3 sequence (DNA): TGCAGCGTTGAAGCTAGCGGGAACGGGGCCCAGTACTTC.

This chain links TRBV6-1 with TRBJ2-5; D call uncertain. Germline V lookup: CDR1 MNHNS, CDR2 SASEGT. This CDR3 region has 15 residues. Trimming removed 5 bases from V and 5 bases from J, with 18 bases in between. In DNA form, the CDR3 reads TGTGCCAGCAGTTTGGACCGGGTACCGTGGGAGACCCAGTACTTC. Its translation is CASSLDRVPWETQYF.

V gene TRBV21-1 combines with J gene TRBJ2-2; the D segment call TRBD2 is taken from the table without a DNA check. TRBV21-1 is a known pseudogene. The CDR3 runs to 15 residues. The CDR3 is CASSQGRGRTGELFF. CDR3 coding DNA: TGTGCCAGCAGTCAAGGGAGGGGTCGAACCGGGGAGCTGTTTTTT.

This chain joins TRBV2 and TRBJ2-7; 8 bases agree with TRBD2. The CDR3 covers 15 residues. Germline V gives CDR1 SNHLY, CDR2 FYNNEI. V lost 6 bases and J lost 4; bases outside the gene matches: 11. This CDR3 reads CASSPTSGQSYEQYF. The CDR3 region has the DNA TGTGCCAGCAGCCCAACTAGCGGCCAGTCTTACGAGCAGTACTTC.

This rearrangement joins TRBV9 to TRBJ2-1; D not certain. Germline values: CDR1 SGDLS, CDR2 YYNGEE. The CDR3 is made up of 14 amino acids. The V gene lost 4 bases and the J gene lost 3 bases, with 11 bases spanning the gap. CDR3 sequence: CASSPTTGYNEQFF. In DNA form, the CDR3 reads TGTGCCAGCAGCCCAACGACTGGCTACAATGAGCAGTTCTTC.

The chain has TRBV6-5 and TRBJ2-1; D remains unclear. Looked up from germline, CDR1 is MNHEY and CDR2 is SVGAGI. The CDR3 has 12 amino acids. V was pared by 2 bases and J by 9 bases, with 8 bases between. The CDR3, as DNA: TGTGCCAGCAGTTACCCTCCGCTTGAGCAGTTCTTC. It is translated as CASSYPPLEQFF.

V is TRBV5-1 and J is TRBJ2-2; D is possibly TRBD1 (6 bases). V was clipped by 2 bases and J by 3 bases, with 11 bases between them. Germline assignment: CDR1 SGHRS and CDR2 YFSETQ. The CDR3 is made up of 15 amino acids. The CDR3 here is CASSFRGSDTGELFF. Written as DNA, the CDR3 is TGCGCCAGCAGCTTTAGGGGGTCGGACACCGGGGAGCTGTTTTTT. Complete variable domain (other parts from reference TRBV5-1 and TRBJ2-2): KAGVTQTPRYLIKTRGQQVTLSCSPISGHRSVSWYQQTPGQGLQFLFEYFSETQRNKGNFPGRFSGRQFSNSRSEMNVSTLELGDSALYLCASSFRGSDTGELFFGEGSRLTVL.

This chain's CDR3 is CAWRLAGIVRDTDTQYF. CDR3 bases: TGTGCCTGGAGACTAGCGGGAATCGTAAGGGACACAGATACGCAGTATTTT. J is TRBJ2-3 and V is TRBV30, with 10 bases aligning to TRBD2. The V gene end was trimmed by 3 bases and the J gene end by 2 bases; junction bases not matched to a gene: 11. This CDR3 is 17 amino acids long. The germline V gene has CDR1 GTSNPN and CDR2 SVGIG (reference sequence).

The chain combines TRBV11-2 with TRBJ2-1, with no clear D. This CDR3 spans 16 amino acids. Between the trimmed V and J ends, which lost 1 base and 0 bases, there was a span of 10 bases. The germline gives CDR1 SGHAT, CDR2 FQNNGV. CDR3 sequence (DNA): TGTGCCAGCAGCTTAGGGTTGCGTTACTCCTACAATGAGCAGTTCTTC. This translates into CASSLGLRYSYNEQFF. The whole variable domain, remainder taken from reference TRBV11-2 and TRBJ2-1, is EAGVAQSPRYKIIEKRQSVAFWCNPISGHATLYWYQQILGQGPKLLIQFQNNGVVDDSQLPKDRFSAERLKGVDSTLKIQPAKLEDSAVYLCASSLGLRYSYNEQFFGPGTRLTVL.

This rearrangement joins TRBV9 to TRBJ2-1; 13 bases map to TRBD2. Trimming cost V 5 bases and J 5 bases; bases outside gene matches: 10. The CDR3 contains 17 residues. Looked up from germline, CDR1 is SGDLS and CDR2 is YYNGEE. This chain's CDR3 is CASSPRIGLAGDNEQFF. In DNA form, the CDR3 reads TGTGCCAGCAGTCCCCGCATTGGACTAGCGGGAGACAATGAGCAGTTCTTC.

The chain is built from TRBV6-1 and TRBJ1-2; weak D call: TRBD1 (6 bases). The CDR3 is 15 amino acids. CDR1 MNHNS and CDR2 SASEGT come from the germline V gene. The ends were cut back, 7 bases at V and 0 bases at J, with 15 bases in the middle. CDR3 coding DNA: TGTGCCAGCACCGAGCCAGGGGTCCCTAACTATGGCTACACCTTC. Its translation: CASTEPGVPNYGYTF.

This chain uses TRBV10-3 with TRBJ2-3; maybe TRBD1 (5 bases). The CDR3 is 14 residues long. The V gene's germline CDR1 is ENHRY and CDR2 SYGVKD. Trimming shortened V by 2 bases and J by 2 bases, and 8 bases separated the two germline ends. CDR3 sequence reads: CAISEGRDTDTQYF. CDR3 DNA: TGTGCCATCAGTGAGGGCAGGGACACAGATACGCAGTATTTT.

This clone was counted a few times. V is TRBV7-9 and J is TRBJ2-5; unclear D gene. The CDR3 is made up of 14 amino acids. V lost 1 base to trimming and J lost 2 bases, with 8 bases between them. In germline, CDR1 is SEHNR, CDR2 FQNEAQ (reference sequence). The CDR3 loop is CASSLVGDQETQYF. For the CDR3, the DNA is TGTGCCAGCAGCTTAGTTGGGGATCAAGAGACCCAGTACTTC. Supplemented by reference TRBV7-9 and TRBJ2-5, the full variable domain reads DTGVSQNPRHKITKRGQNVTFRCDPISEHNRLYWYRQTLGQGPEFLTYFQNEAQLEKSRLLSDRFSAERPKGSFSTLEIQRTEQGDSAMYLCASSLVGDQETQYFGPGTRLLVL.

The J gene is TRBJ2-3, the V gene TRBV5-6; weak D call: TRBD2 (6 bases). V was pared by 1 base and J by 3 bases, with 6 bases between. Germline-derived CDR1 and CDR2 are SGHDT and YYEEEE. CDR3 length: 13 amino acids. CDR3 residues: CASSLRGTDTQYF. CDR3 DNA: TGTGCCAGCAGCTTGCGGGGGACAGATACGCAGTATTTT.

The rearrangement joins TRBV7-3 to TRBJ2-5, with TRBD2 identical over 12 bases. The CDR3 contains 15 residues. Germline V lookup: CDR1 SGHTA, CDR2 FQGTGA. With 6 bases clipped from V and 4 bases from J, the junction kept 6 bases outside the gene matches. The CDR3 here is CASSSTGLAGETQYF. In nucleotides, the CDR3 is TGTGCCAGCAGTTCCACGGGACTAGCGGGAGAGACCCAGTACTTC.

The rearrangement links TRBV28 to TRBJ2-2; 12 bases are shared with TRBD2. The trim removed 9 bases at V and 6 bases at J, leaving 14 bases unmatched. This CDR3 is built from 17 residues. The V gene's germline CDR1 is MDHEN and CDR2 SYDVKM. This chain's CDR3 is CASETSGSTFYAGELFF. CDR3 DNA sequence: TGTGCCAGTGAGACTAGCGGGAGTACGTTTTATGCCGGGGAGCTGTTTTTT. Drawing the rest from reference TRBV28 and TRBJ2-2, the complete variable domain is DVKVTQSSRYLVKRTGEKVFLECVQDMDHENMFWYRQDPGLGLRLIYFSYDVKMKEKGDIPEGYSVSREKKERFSLILESASTNQTSMYLCASETSGSTFYAGELFFGEGSRLTVL.

The gene calls are TRBV7-9 and TRBJ2-5; the D gene is possibly TRBD1 (5 bases). In germline, CDR1 is SEHNR, CDR2 FQNEAQ (reference sequence). Trimming cost V 4 bases and J 1 base, with 13 bases left between them. This CDR3 is 15 amino acids long. This chain's CDR3 is CASSSANRFQETQYF. CDR3 bases: TGTGCCAGCAGCTCGGCCAACAGGTTCCAAGAGACCCAGTACTTC.

Here the CDR3 reads CAWGRVNSYTDTQYF. The CDR3 nucleotides read TGTGCCTGGGGAAGGGTTAACTCCTACACAGATACGCAGTATTTT. V is TRBV30 and J is TRBJ2-3, with D uncertain. The V end was cut by 5 bases, the J end by 2 bases, with 17 bases between. Looked up from germline, CDR1 is GTSNPN and CDR2 is SVGIG (reference sequence). The CDR3 totals 15 residues. Full variable domain (remainder filled in from reference TRBV30 and TRBJ2-3): SQTIHQWPATLVQPVGSPLSLECTVEGTSNPNLYWYRQAAGRGLQLLFYSVGIGQISSEVPQNLSASRPQDRQFILSSKKLLLSDSGFYLCAWGRVNSYTDTQYFGPGTRLTVL.

This chain connects TRBV7-2 to TRBJ2-2, with no clear D. Per the germline V gene, CDR1 is SGHTA and CDR2 is FQGNSA. The CDR3 is 12 residues long. V shed 3 bases and J shed 2 bases, with 1 base lying between them. CDR3 region: CASSFNTGELFF. DNA of the CDR3: TGTGCCAGCAGCTTCAACACCGGGGAGCTGTTTTTT.

The V gene is TRBV6-6, the J gene TRBJ2-7; D ambiguous. The CDR3 has 15 amino acids. From germline, CDR1 is MNHNY and CDR2 SVGAGI (reference sequence). The V and J ends lost 0 bases and 1 base respectively, with 10 bases between them. CDR3 loop: CASSYSSRVSYEQYF. CDR3 DNA: TGTGCCAGCAGTTACTCAAGCCGTGTATCCTACGAGCAGTACTTC.

This chain uses TRBV18 with TRBJ2-7, with TRBD1 matching 8 bases. V shed 3 bases and J 3 bases; nucleotides not matched to a gene: 16. Germline-derived CDR1 and CDR2 are KGHSH and LQKENI. The CDR3 consists of 18 residues. The CDR3 loop is CASSPQHKLDRADYEQYF. The CDR3 DNA reads as TGTGCCAGCTCACCGCAACATAAATTGGACAGGGCGGACTACGAGCAGTACTTC.